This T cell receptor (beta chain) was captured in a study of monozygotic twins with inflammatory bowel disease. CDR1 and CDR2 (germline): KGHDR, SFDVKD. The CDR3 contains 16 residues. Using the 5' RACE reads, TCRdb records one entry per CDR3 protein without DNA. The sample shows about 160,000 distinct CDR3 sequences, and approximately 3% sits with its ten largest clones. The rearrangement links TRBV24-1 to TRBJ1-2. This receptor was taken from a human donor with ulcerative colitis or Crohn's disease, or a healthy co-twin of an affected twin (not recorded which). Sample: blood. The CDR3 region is CATSDSGVDRNYGYTF.